Listed here are 9 T cell receptor beta chains from one sample, sequenced in a study of cytomegalovirus exposure and HLA in healthy donors. 13 Jbeta primers and 60 Vbeta primers were used for the PCR. Measured with immunoSEQ multiplex PCR; TCRdb has only the in-frame clones, and not every one. This sample has roughly 100,000 clones, with about two thirds found just once. Sequenced sample: PBMCs. The receptor set was obtained from a boy between 10 and 17 years old in good health and CMV-seronegative.

The V gene is TRBV6-1, the J gene TRBJ2-7; 15 bases are shared with TRBD2. The J segment lost 4 bases and the V segment lost 4 bases, leaving 8 bases of the junction unmatched. Germline V gene lookup returns CDR1 MNHNS and CDR2 SASEGT. The CDR3 runs to 17 residues. The CDR3 loop reads CASSAGTSGGFWYEQYF. The DNA of the CDR3 is TGTGCCAGCAGTGCGGGGACTAGCGGGGGGTTTTGGTACGAGCAGTACTTC.

The chain has TRBV12-5 and TRBJ1-1, with TRBD1 identical over 7 bases. Germline V CDR1 and CDR2: LGHNT, FRNRAP. The CDR3 has 13 amino acids. J gave up 6 bases and V 3 bases, and 4 bases lay outside the gene matches. Here the CDR3 reads CASGFDREAEAFF. In nucleotides, the CDR3 is TGTGCTAGTGGTTTCGACAGGGAGGCTGAAGCTTTCTTT.

The CDR3 region has the DNA TGTGCCAGCGTACAGGGTAGCAATCAGCCCCAGCATTTT. The encoded protein is CASVQGSNQPQHF. This chain connects TRBV19 to TRBJ1-5; tentatively, D is TRBD1 (6 bases). The CDR3 contains 13 residues. Trimming removed 9 bases at V and 0 bases at J, with 9 bases between. Per germline, CDR1 LNHDA and CDR2 SQIVND (reference sequence).

V is TRBV29-1 and J is TRBJ1-1; D possibly corresponds to TRBD1 (6 bases). With 5 bases removed from V and 3 bases from J, the gap between germline ends came to 13 bases. CDR1 SQVTM and CDR2 ANQGSEA come from the germline V gene. The CDR3 sequence is 13 residues long. CDR3 residues: CSVRTGSDTEAFF. The CDR3 nucleotides read TGCAGCGTTCGCACAGGGAGTGACACTGAAGCTTTCTTT.

The gene calls are TRBV13 and TRBJ2-7, with D maybe TRBD1 (6 bases). Trimming took 5 bases from V and 2 from J, leaving 13 bases between them. Germline CDR1 PRHDT, CDR2 FYEKMQ (reference sequence). The CDR3 length is 14 residues. This chain's CDR3 is CASSPDSQAYEQYF. The DNA of the CDR3 is TGTGCCAGCAGCCCGGACAGCCAAGCCTACGAGCAGTACTTC.

In its sample, this clone was seen a few times. The genes are TRBV14 and TRBJ2-5, with 13 positions matching TRBD2. CDR1 and CDR2 (germline): SGHDN, FVKESK. This CDR3 comprises 15 residues. V lost 4 bases and J lost 3; bases outside the gene matches: 2. In nucleotides, the CDR3 is TGTGCCAGCAGCCCCGGACTAGCGGGAGAAGAGACCCAGTACTTC. Protein: CASSPGLAGEETQYF. Filled out from reference TRBV14 and TRBJ2-5, the complete variable domain reads EAGVTQFPSHSVIEKGQTVTLRCDPISGHDNLYWYRRVMGKEIKFLLHFVKESKQDESGMPNNRFLAERTGGTYSTLKVQPAELEDSGVYFCASSPGLAGEETQYFGPGTRLLVL.

This chain links TRBV6-5 with TRBJ1-2; tentatively, D is TRBD1 (5 bases). V was shortened by 5 bases and J by 0 bases, with 7 bases between the two germline ends. CDR1 is MNHEY and CDR2 is SVGAGI in the germline V gene. The CDR3 extends over 13 amino acids. CDR3 in DNA: TGTGCCAGCAGTCAGGGAACTAACTATGGCTACACCTTC. Its protein is CASSQGTNYGYTF.

This rearrangement joins TRBV28 to TRBJ2-3; 8 bases are a match to TRBD2. This CDR3 has 16 residues. Germline lookup yields CDR1 MDHEN and CDR2 SYDVKM. V shed 7 bases and J 0 bases; nucleotides not matched to a gene: 9. The CDR3 sequence is CASTPGGAVSTDTQYF. The CDR3 DNA sequence: TGTGCCAGCACCCCGGGGGGGGCAGTTAGCACAGATACGCAGTATTTT.

This clone was seen more than once but under ten times. This chain connects TRBV27 to TRBJ2-7; 8 bases align to TRBD2. V lost 2 bases to trimming and J lost 9 bases; unmatched junction nucleotides: 6. The CDR3 consists of 13 residues. Germline lookup yields CDR1 MNHEY and CDR2 SMNVEV (reference sequence). CDR3: CASSLTIGTRQYF. The CDR3, as DNA: TGTGCCAGCAGTTTAACCATAGGGACTAGGCAGTACTTC.